The text below deals with one T cell receptor beta chain. Germline V gene data show CDR1 as SGHTA and CDR2 as FQGNSA. CDR3 length equals 15 residues. V trimming: 4 bases; J trimming: 14 bases; junction bases outside the gene matches: 14. The protocol was immunoSEQ multiplex PCR, while the TCRdb copy is restricted to in-frame clones and leaves out a portion. This sample has fewer than 300,000 clones; 75% to 95% occur once, and the top ten carry around 1.1%. The sample belongs to a study of blood T cell repertoires in COVID-19. Study-level information: The cDNA or gDNA used as material had been derived from T cells, B-cell-depleted T cells, or PBMCs.

All enrollees were about 18 to 100 years old and from roughly 22 US areas. The sample taken for sequencing was PBMCs or T cells enriched from blood (not recorded which). The V and J genes are TRBV7-2 and TRBJ2-1; 10 positions agree with TRBD2. The sequence was collected from a young woman who had recovered from COVID-19. The CDR3 reads CASSSGLADPYGEFF. CDR3 coding DNA: TGTGCCAGCAGCTCTGGACTAGCGGACCCGTACGGGGAGTTCTTC.